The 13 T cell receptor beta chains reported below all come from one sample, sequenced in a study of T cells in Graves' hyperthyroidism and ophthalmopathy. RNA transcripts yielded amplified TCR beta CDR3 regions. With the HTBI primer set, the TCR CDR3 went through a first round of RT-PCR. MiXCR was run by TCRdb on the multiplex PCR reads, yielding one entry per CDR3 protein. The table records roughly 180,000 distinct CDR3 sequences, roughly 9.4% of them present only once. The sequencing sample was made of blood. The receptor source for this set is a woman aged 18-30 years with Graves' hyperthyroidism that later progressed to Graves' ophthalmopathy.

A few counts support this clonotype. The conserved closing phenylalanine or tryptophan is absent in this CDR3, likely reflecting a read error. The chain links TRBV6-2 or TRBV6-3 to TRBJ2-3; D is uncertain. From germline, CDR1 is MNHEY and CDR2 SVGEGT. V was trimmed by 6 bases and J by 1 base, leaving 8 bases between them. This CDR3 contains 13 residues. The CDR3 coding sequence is TGTGCCAGCAGATCGACTGGCACAGATACGCAGTATTCT. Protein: CASRSTGTDTQYS.

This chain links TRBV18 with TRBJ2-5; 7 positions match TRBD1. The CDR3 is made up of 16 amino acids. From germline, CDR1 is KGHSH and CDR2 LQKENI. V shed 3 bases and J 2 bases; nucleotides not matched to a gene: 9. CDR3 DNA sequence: TGTGCCAGCTCACCCCAAGGGACAGCCGTACAAGAGACCCAGTACTTC. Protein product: CASSPQGTAVQETQYF.

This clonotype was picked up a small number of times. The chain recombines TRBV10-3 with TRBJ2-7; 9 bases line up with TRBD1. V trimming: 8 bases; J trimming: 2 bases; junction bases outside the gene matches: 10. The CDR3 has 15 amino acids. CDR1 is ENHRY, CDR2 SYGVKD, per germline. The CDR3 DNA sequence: TGTGCCATCGAGAATTCCGGGACAGGGACCTACGAGCAGTACTTC. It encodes CAIENSGTGTYEQYF.

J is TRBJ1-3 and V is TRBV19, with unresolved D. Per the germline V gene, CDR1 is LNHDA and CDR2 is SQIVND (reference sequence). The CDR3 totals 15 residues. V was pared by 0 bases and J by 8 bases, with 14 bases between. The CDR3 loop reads CASSIDTGASDTIYF. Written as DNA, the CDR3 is TGTGCCAGTAGTATAGATACCGGAGCGAGTGACACCATATATTTT. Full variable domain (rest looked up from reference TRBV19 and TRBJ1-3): DGGITQSPKYLFRKEGQNVTLSCEQNLNHDAMYWYRQDPGQGLRLIYYSQIVNDFQKGDIAEGYSVSREKKESFPLTVTSAQKNPTAFYLCASSIDTGASDTIYFGEGSWLTVV.

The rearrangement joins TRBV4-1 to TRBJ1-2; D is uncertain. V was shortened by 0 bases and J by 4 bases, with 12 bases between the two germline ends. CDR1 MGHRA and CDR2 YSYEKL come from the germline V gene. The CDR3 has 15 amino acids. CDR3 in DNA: TGCGCCAGCAGCCAAGACGTCGGCATTCCCTATGGCTACACCTTC. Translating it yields CASSQDVGIPYGYTF.

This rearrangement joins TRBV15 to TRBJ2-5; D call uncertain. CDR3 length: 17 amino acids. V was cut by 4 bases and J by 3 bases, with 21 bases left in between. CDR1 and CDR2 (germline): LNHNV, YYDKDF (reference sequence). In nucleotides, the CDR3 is TGTGCCACCAGCACCCGACGTCGGGTGCCGAGCGAAGAGACCCAGTACTTC. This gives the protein CATSTRRRVPSEETQYF. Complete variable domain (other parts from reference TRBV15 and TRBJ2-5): DAMVIQNPRYQVTQFGKPVTLSCSQTLNHNVMYWYQQKSSQAPKLLFHYYDKDFNNEADTPDNFQSRRPNTSFCFLDIRSPGLGDTAMYLCATSTRRRVPSEETQYFGPGTRLLVL.

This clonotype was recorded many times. CDR3 amino acids: CASATGAFNQPQHF. The DNA for the CDR3 is TGTGCTAGTGCCACGGGGGCGTTCAATCAGCCCCAGCATTTT. The chain recombines TRBV12-5 with TRBJ1-5, with D possibly TRBD1 on 6 matching bases. The CDR3 consists of 14 residues. Germline CDR1 is LGHNT and CDR2 is FRNRAP. The V and J ends lost 7 bases and 3 bases respectively, with 13 bases between them.

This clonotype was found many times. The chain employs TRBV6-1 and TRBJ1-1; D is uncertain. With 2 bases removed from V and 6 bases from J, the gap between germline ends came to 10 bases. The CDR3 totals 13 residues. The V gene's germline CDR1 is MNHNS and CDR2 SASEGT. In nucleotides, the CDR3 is TGTGCCAGCAGTGAATTTGAGCCCGCTGAAGCTTTCTTT. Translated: CASSEFEPAEAFF.

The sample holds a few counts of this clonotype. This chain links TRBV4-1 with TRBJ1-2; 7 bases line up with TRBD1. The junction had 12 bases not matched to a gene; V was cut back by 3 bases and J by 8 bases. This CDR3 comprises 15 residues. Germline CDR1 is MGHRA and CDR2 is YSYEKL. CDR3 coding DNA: TGCGCCAGCAGCCACGGAGGGGGGACAGTGTCAGGCTACACCTTC. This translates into CASSHGGGTVSGYTF.

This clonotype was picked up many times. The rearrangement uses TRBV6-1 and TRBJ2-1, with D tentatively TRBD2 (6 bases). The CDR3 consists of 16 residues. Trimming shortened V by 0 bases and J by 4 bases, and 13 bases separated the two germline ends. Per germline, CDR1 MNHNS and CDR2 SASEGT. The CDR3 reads CASSEALTGAYNEQFF. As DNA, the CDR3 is TGTGCCAGCAGTGAAGCGCTGACGGGAGCGTACAATGAGCAGTTCTTC.

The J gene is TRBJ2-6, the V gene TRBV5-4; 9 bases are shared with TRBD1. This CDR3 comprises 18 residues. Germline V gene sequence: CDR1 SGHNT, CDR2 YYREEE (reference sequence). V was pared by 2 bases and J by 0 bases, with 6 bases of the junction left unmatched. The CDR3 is CASSFGTGTLSGANVLTF. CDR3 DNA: TGTGCCAGCAGCTTTGGGACAGGGACCCTCTCTGGGGCCAACGTCCTGACTTTC.

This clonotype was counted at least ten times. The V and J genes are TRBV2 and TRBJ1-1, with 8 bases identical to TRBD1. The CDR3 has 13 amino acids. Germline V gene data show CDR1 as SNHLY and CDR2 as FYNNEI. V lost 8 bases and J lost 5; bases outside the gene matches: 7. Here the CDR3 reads CASGGQGRTEAFF. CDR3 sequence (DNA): TGTGCCAGCGGAGGACAGGGAAGGACTGAAGCTTTCTTT. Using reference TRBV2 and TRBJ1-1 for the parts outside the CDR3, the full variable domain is EPEVTQTPSHQVTQMGQEVILRCVPISNHLYFYWYRQILGQKVEFLVSFYNNEISEKSEIFDDQFSVERPDGSNFTLKIRSTKLEDSAMYFCASGGQGRTEAFFGQGTRLTVV.

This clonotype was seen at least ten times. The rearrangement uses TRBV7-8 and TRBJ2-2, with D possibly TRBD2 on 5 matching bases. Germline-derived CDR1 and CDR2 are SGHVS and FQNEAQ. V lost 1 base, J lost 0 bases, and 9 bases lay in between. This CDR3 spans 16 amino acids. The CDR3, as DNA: TGTGCCAGCAGCTTAGTGACTAAATCGAACACCGGGGAGCTGTTTTTT. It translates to CASSLVTKSNTGELFF.